A selection of T cell receptor beta chains follows, all from one sample in a study of metastatic and nonmetastatic thyroid tumors. TCRdb re-clonotyped the PCR reads via MiXCR. Among approximately 35,000 clones listed, around a third were seen once. The source material was tumor tissue. These receptor sequences come from a female donor with papillary thyroid cancer or a benign thyroid nodule (not recorded which). Some clones in this sample may be carry-over from other donors' samples. The CDR3 runs from the conserved cysteine through the conserved F or W. D genes are given only for firm matches.

D	V	J	CDR3
NA	TRBV6-2/TRBV6-3	TRBJ1-4	CASSSGDSEKLFF
NA	TRBV7-8	TRBJ2-6	CASSLAASGANVLTF
NA	TRBV11-2	TRBJ2-3	CASSPLKGVGDTQYF
NA	TRBV6-2/TRBV6-3	TRBJ1-3	CASTWGGQHISGNTIYF
NA	TRBV27	TRBJ1-1	CASSLRSWRALNTEAFF
NA	TRBV4-3	TRBJ1-2	CASSQDLRAASYGYTF
TRBD1	TRBV6-5	TRBJ2-7	CASSTWDRGTEEQYF
NA	TRBV18	TRBJ1-1	CASSPTRRSLNTEAFF
TRBD1	TRBV6-1	TRBJ2-7	CASSPRTGTEQYF
NA	TRBV5-1	TRBJ2-1	CASSLGTSNEQFF
TRBD2	TRBV5-1	TRBJ2-5	CASGGTSGTLQRQETQYF